The sequence of this T cell receptor (beta chain) was determined in a study of a mutant IDH1 vaccine in newly diagnosed glioma. The wider study: Most patients had radiochemotherapy with temozolomide before enrollment; others had one alone. Study findings and constraints: Immune responses induced by vaccination arose in approximately 92% of the patients.

The V and J ends lost 0 bases and 0 bases respectively, with 1 base between them. The CDR3 length is 13 residues. Germline V gene data show CDR1 as KGHSH and CDR2 as LQKENI. Regarding this clone: Its antigen is undetermined. The same CDR3 can be traced to other DNA sequences in this sample.

Produced via immunoSEQ multiplex PCR; TCRdb's table is partial and in-frame only. The table includes roughly 110,000 clones, roughly 90% detected once. Time point described: week 11, during vaccination. Every vaccination contained 300 ug of the mutant IDH1 20-mer peptide and was paired with topical imiquimod. Specimen: PBMCs, collected from a glioma patient whose treatment included an IDH1 peptide vaccine. This TCR was recovered from a woman aged 50 to 65 with glioma. The chain has TRBV18 and TRBJ2-3; D gene uncertain. CDR3 sequence: CASSPPSTDTQYF. The CDR3 region has the DNA TGTGCCAGCTCACCACCTAGCACAGATACGCAGTATTTT.